One and the same sample provided the 7 T cell receptor beta chains below, sequenced in a study of blood T cell repertoires in COVID-19 (dated by TCRdb to the early 2020s). Receptor amplification or capture employed the immunoSEQ multiplex PCR assay. The source is immuneACCESS, and TCRdb retained only in-frame sequences with V and J called. Part of the clones is not carried over; for the studies checked, unresolved V genes explain less than half of this, and the remainder is unexplained. Counted in this sample were approximately 210,000 clones; roughly four fifths of them appeared once. Approximately 12% of the sample goes to the ten largest clones. Sequencing input: peripheral blood. The receptors were sampled from a woman between 40 and 50 years old with acute or convalescent COVID-19.

This clone occurred once. V and J are TRBV3-1 (or the pseudogene TRBV3-2) and TRBJ2-2; the D gene is possibly TRBD2 (6 bases). This CDR3 is 17 amino acids long. Per germline, CDR1 LGHDT and CDR2 YNNKEL (reference sequence). V lost 0 bases to trimming and J lost 2 bases, with 13 bases between them. DNA of the CDR3: TGTGCCAGCAGCCAAGATTGGGCGGGGCGTAACACCGGGGAGCTGTTTTTT. This translates into CASSQDWAGRNTGELFF.

This clone was observed a handful of times. Additional DNA sequences in this sample encode the identical CDR3. V is TRBV2 and J is TRBJ1-5, with 7 bases fitting TRBD1. The V gene's germline CDR1 is SNHLY and CDR2 FYNNEI. Trimming took 8 bases from V and 6 from J; bases not matched to a gene: 7. The CDR3 length is 13 residues. The CDR3 DNA is TGTGCCAGCGCAGGGGGTTTGTTTCAGCCCCAGCATTTT. Translation gives CASAGGLFQPQHF.

This clone has only one observation. The chain recombines TRBV7-8 with TRBJ2-1; 8 bases agree with TRBD2. This CDR3 spans 15 amino acids. The V gene's germline CDR1 is SGHVS and CDR2 FQNEAQ. Germline trimming cut 0 bases from V and 2 bases from J; bases unmatched to any gene: 0. The CDR3 loop is CASSLASGAYNEQFF. In nucleotides, the CDR3 is TGTGCCAGCAGCTTAGCTAGCGGGGCCTACAATGAGCAGTTCTTC.

This rearrangement joins TRBV10-3 to TRBJ2-2; D is ambiguous. This CDR3 is built from 13 residues. From germline, CDR1 is ENHRY and CDR2 SYGVKD. V was pared by 8 bases and J by 8 bases, with 15 bases between. The CDR3 loop is CAISGEVRGELFF. The CDR3 nucleotides read TGTGCCATCTCCGGAGAGGTTAGGGGGGAGCTGTTTTTT.

The J gene is TRBJ2-6, the V gene TRBV6-5; 10 nucleotides align to TRBD1. The CDR3 loop spans 16 amino acids. CDR1 is MNHEY, CDR2 SVGAGI, per germline. J was trimmed by 4 bases and V by 4 bases; bases with no gene match: 4. DNA for the CDR3: TGTGCCAGCAGTTCCGGGACAGGGGAAGGGGCCAACGTCCTGACTTTC. It codes for CASSSGTGEGANVLTF.

The chain has TRBV5-4 and TRBJ2-5, with 8 nucleotides matching TRBD2. CDR3 length: 16 amino acids. The germline V gene encodes CDR1 SGHNT and CDR2 YYREEE (reference sequence). Germline trimming cut 4 bases from V and 2 bases from J; bases unmatched to any gene: 10. CDR3 DNA sequence: TGTGCCAGCAGCCCTCAGGGTAGCGGGATACAAGAGACCCAGTACTTC. Its protein product is CASSPQGSGIQETQYF.

The chain has TRBV6-2 or TRBV6-3 and TRBJ2-1, with 13 bases fitting TRBD2. This CDR3 has 19 residues. The J segment lost 7 bases and the V segment lost 2 bases, leaving 14 bases of the junction unmatched. The germline V gene encodes CDR1 MNHEY and CDR2 SVGEGT. CDR3: CASSYQDLRLAGGPNEQFF. The DNA of the CDR3 is TGTGCCAGCAGTTACCAGGACCTGAGACTAGCGGGGGGACCAAATGAGCAGTTCTTC.